A single sample is the source of the 8 T cell receptor beta chains below, sequenced in a study of T cells in Graves' hyperthyroidism and ophthalmopathy. TCR beta CDR3 region amplification was performed from RNA transcripts. HTBI primers were the set used in a first-round RT-PCR of the TCR CDR3. TCRdb re-called the multiplex PCR reads with MiXCR, one entry per CDR3 protein. The sample has roughly 500,000 distinct CDR3 sequences; 15% to 20% are singletons. Sequencing was performed on blood. The receptor set was obtained from a woman younger than 45 with Graves' ophthalmopathy.

This clonotype was recorded many times. The J gene is TRBJ2-1, the V gene TRBV7-2, with a possible D match to TRBD1 (5 bases). The CDR3 extends over 14 amino acids. The germline V gene has CDR1 SGHTA and CDR2 FQGNSA. Trimming pared 6 bases from V and 9 bases from J, leaving 18 bases between. The CDR3 DNA is TGTGCCAGCAGGCAAGGGGCCAACAATGGTGAGCAGTTCTTC. Its protein product is CASRQGANNGEQFF. Filled out from reference TRBV7-2 and TRBJ2-1, the complete variable domain reads GAGVSQSPSNKVTEKGKDVELRCDPISGHTALYWYRQSLGQGLEFLIYFQGNSAPDKSGLPSDRFSAERTGGSVSTLTIQRTQQEDSAVYLCASRQGANNGEQFFGPGTRLTVL.

This clonotype was detected ten times or more. This rearrangement joins TRBV2 to TRBJ2-7; 7 nucleotides match TRBD2. Per germline, CDR1 SNHLY and CDR2 FYNNEI. The CDR3 contains 14 residues. The junction had 7 bases not matched to a gene; V was cut back by 6 bases and J by 2 bases. The CDR3 DNA follows: TGTGCCAGCAGGGGTTGGAGCGGGACCTACGAGCAGTACTTC. It is translated as CASRGWSGTYEQYF.

This clonotype was observed many times. V is TRBV29-1 and J is TRBJ2-1, with TRBD1 matching 10 bases. The CDR3 spans 14 residues. CDR1 and CDR2 from the germline V gene are SQVTM and ANQGSEA. Losses at the gene ends were 6 bases for V and 5 bases for J; bases not matched to a gene: 7. The CDR3 loop reads CSVYDRGLDNEQFF. The CDR3 region has the DNA TGCAGCGTCTACGACAGGGGGCTTGACAATGAGCAGTTCTTC.

This clonotype was found a few times. This rearrangement joins TRBV15 to TRBJ1-2; D is ambiguous. Trimming pared 4 bases from V and 3 bases from J, leaving 18 bases between. The CDR3 consists of 16 residues. Germline values: CDR1 LNHNV, CDR2 YYDKDF (reference sequence). In nucleotides, the CDR3 is TGTGCCACCAGCACGTCGGCCTTGGGGTCGGACTATGGCTACACCTTC. It specifies CATSTSALGSDYGYTF.

This clonotype was detected a few times. The CDR3 region has the DNA TGCAGTGCTACCCCAATATTCGAGCTCTATCAGCCCCAGCATTTT. The encoded protein is CSATPIFELYQPQHF. V usage is TRBV20-1 and J usage is TRBJ1-5, with no clear D. Between the trimmed V and J ends, which lost 4 bases and 5 bases, there was a span of 18 bases. The CDR3 has 15 residues. The germline V gene encodes CDR1 DFQATT and CDR2 SNEGSKA (reference sequence).

This clonotype has more than one count but fewer than ten. The chain carries TRBV7-9 and TRBJ1-2; tentative D call: TRBD1 (5 bases). V was trimmed by 7 bases and J by 5 bases, leaving 14 bases between them. CDR3 length: 13 residues. From germline, CDR1 is SEHNR and CDR2 FQNEAQ (reference sequence). CDR3 in DNA: TGTGCCAGCACCGTGGGACTTCAGTATGGCTACACCTTC. Translating it yields CASTVGLQYGYTF.

This chain links TRBV9 with TRBJ2-1, with D perhaps being TRBD1 or TRBD2 (5 bases each). The length of the CDR3 is 15 residues. In germline, CDR1 is SGDLS, CDR2 YYNGEE. V lost 0 bases and J 4 bases, leaving 11 bases between the germline ends. The CDR3 bases are TGTGCCAGCAGCGTAGAAGGGACGGATTACAATGAGCAGTTCTTC. Protein: CASSVEGTDYNEQFF. Full variable domain (outside the CDR3, taken from reference TRBV9 and TRBJ2-1): DSGVTQTPKHLITATGQRVTLRCSPRSGDLSVYWYQQSLDQGLQFLIQYYNGEERAKGNILERFSAQQFPDLHSELNLSSLELGDSALYFCASSVEGTDYNEQFFGPGTRLTVL.

The J gene is TRBJ2-2, the V gene TRBV11-3; D gene ambiguous. The V end lost 5 bases, the J end lost 4 bases, and 11 bases lay between the germline ends. The CDR3 has 14 residues. The V gene's germline CDR1 is SGHNT and CDR2 YENEEA. The CDR3 is CASSPGRLTGELFF. The CDR3 DNA is TGTGCCAGCAGCCCAGGACGCCTCACCGGGGAGCTGTTTTTT.